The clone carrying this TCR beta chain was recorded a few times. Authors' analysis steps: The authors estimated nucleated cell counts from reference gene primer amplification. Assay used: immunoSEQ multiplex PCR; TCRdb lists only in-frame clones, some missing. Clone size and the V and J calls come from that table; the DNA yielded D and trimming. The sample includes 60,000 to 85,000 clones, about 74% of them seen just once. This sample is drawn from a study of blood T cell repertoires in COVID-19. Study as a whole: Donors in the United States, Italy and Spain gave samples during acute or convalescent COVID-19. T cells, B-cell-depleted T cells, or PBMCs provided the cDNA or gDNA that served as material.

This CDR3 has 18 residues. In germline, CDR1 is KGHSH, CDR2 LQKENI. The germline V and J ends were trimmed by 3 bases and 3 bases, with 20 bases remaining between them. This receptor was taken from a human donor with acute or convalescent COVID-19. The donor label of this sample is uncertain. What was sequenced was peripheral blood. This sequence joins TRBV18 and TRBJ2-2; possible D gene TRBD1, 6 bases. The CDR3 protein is CASSPPIPDRQYTGELFF. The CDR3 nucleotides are TGTGCCAGCTCACCCCCAATACCAGACAGGCAGTACACCGGGGAGCTGTTTTTT.